The 31 T cell receptor beta chains below all came from one sample that was sequenced in a study of T cells expressing NK-cell markers. TCRdb re-analyzed the 5' RACE reads; it lists each CDR3 protein once, without DNA. The sample data list about 460,000 distinct CDR3 sequences. The sequencing sample was made of blood T cells: a sorted CD56 or NKG2C T cell subset, CD4+ or CD8+ T cells, or bulk PBMC T cells (not recorded which). The receptors shown here come from a woman between 45 and 65 years old in good health.

The V gene is TRBV24-1, the J gene TRBJ2-2. Germline V gives CDR1 KGHDR, CDR2 SFDVKD. The CDR3 covers 15 residues. CDR3 amino acids: CATSDPVEPAGELFF.

The chain recombines TRBV15 with TRBJ2-7. This CDR3 spans 16 amino acids. Per germline, CDR1 LNHNV and CDR2 YYDKDF (reference sequence). The CDR3 region is CATSRDLMGLAIEQYF.

The chain is built from TRBV5-1 and TRBJ1-1; lacking DNA, the TRBD1 call made by TCRdb goes unchecked. Looked up from germline, CDR1 is SGHRS and CDR2 is YFSETQ. The CDR3 runs 14 residues. This CDR3 is CASSLDGGGTEAFF.

This chain joins TRBV6-6 and TRBJ2-1; TCRdb's D gene call, TRBD2, goes unchecked for lack of DNA. Per germline, CDR1 MNHNY and CDR2 SVGAGI (reference sequence). CDR3 size: 12 residues. This CDR3 is CASSTPPGGPFF.

The chain uses TRBV3-1 and TRBJ1-4; TCRdb selects TRBD1, and the lack of DNA leaves this call unchecked. The CDR3 runs to 14 residues. The germline V gene has CDR1 LGHDT and CDR2 YNNKEL (reference sequence). CDR3 region: CASSLSQGVGKLFF.

The CDR3 protein is CASSFAPQGGELFF. The chain is built from TRBV5-6 and TRBJ2-2; the D call from TCRdb, TRBD1, cannot be confirmed without DNA. Germline CDR1 SGHDT, CDR2 YYEEEE. CDR3 length: 14 residues.

V usage is TRBV5-6 and J usage is TRBJ2-1; TCRdb's D gene call, TRBD1, goes unchecked for lack of DNA. CDR1 is SGHDT, CDR2 YYEEEE, per germline. The CDR3 spans 13 residues. The CDR3 reads CASSLFGGGEQFF.

The chain links TRBV12-3 or TRBV12-4 to TRBJ2-1; TCRdb designates TRBD2, a call that cannot be tested without DNA. The CDR3 covers 16 residues. This chain's CDR3 is CASSLVGLAGVNEQFF.

The gene calls are TRBV7-9 and TRBJ2-1. The CDR3 length is 14 residues. Germline V gene sequence: CDR1 SEHNR, CDR2 FQNEAQ (reference sequence). This CDR3 reads CASTNSVVGNEQFF.

This rearrangement joins TRBV20-1 to TRBJ2-3; without DNA, the TCRdb call of TRBD1 cannot be checked. The CDR3 is 17 amino acids. The germline gives CDR1 DFQATT, CDR2 SNEGSKA (reference sequence). The CDR3 sequence: CSARDLQPRREGDTQYF.

The V gene is TRBV27, the J gene TRBJ2-1; checking the TCRdb D call of TRBD1 is not possible without DNA. The CDR3 loop spans 15 amino acids. CDR1 and CDR2 (germline): MNHEY, SMNVEV (reference sequence). The CDR3 reads CASSRDRGQRNEQFF.

The gene calls are TRBV6-1 and TRBJ2-5; lacking DNA, the TRBD2 call made by TCRdb goes unchecked. Germline CDR1 MNHNS, CDR2 SASEGT. This CDR3 spans 14 amino acids. CDR3 in amino acids: CASRTSGLQETQYF.

This chain connects TRBV11-3 to TRBJ2-1; TCRdb outputs TRBD2, but without DNA this stays unchecked. Germline V CDR1 and CDR2: SGHNT, YENEEA. This CDR3 is 14 amino acids long. This CDR3 is CASSFRAGDNEQFF.

The rearrangement joins TRBV4-1 to TRBJ1-4. The length of the CDR3 is 16 residues. CDR1 MGHRA and CDR2 YSYEKL come from the germline V gene. The CDR3 protein is CASSQVPARNNEKLFF.

The CDR3 reads CASSAQDTQNTEAFF. V and J are TRBV18 and TRBJ1-1; TCRdb names TRBD1, which stays unverified in the absence of DNA. Germline CDR1 reads KGHSH; CDR2 reads LQKENI. There are 15 residues in the CDR3.

The chain couples TRBV7-9 to TRBJ2-3. The CDR3 has 16 residues. Looked up from germline, CDR1 is SEHNR and CDR2 is FQNEAQ (reference sequence). CDR3 amino acids: CASSLASGGMADTQYF.

The rearrangement links TRBV20-1 to TRBJ1-3; TCRdb returns TRBD1, unconfirmable since there is no DNA. The CDR3 extends over 15 amino acids. The germline V gene has CDR1 DFQATT and CDR2 SNEGSKA (reference sequence). CDR3 residues: CSARSQGLSGNTIYF.

J is TRBJ1-2 and V is TRBV12-3 or TRBV12-4; TCRdb picks TRBD1, but there is no DNA to check that call. The CDR3 has 15 amino acids. CDR3 protein: CASSKLGTGIYGYTF.

This chain uses TRBV3-1 with TRBJ2-2; TCRdb reports TRBD1, a call that lacks DNA to check it against. Germline CDR1 and CDR2: LGHDT and YNNKEL (reference sequence). The CDR3 has 14 residues. The chain's CDR3 is CASSQSPGAGELFF.

The V gene is TRBV11-2, the J gene TRBJ2-5; without DNA, the TCRdb call of TRBD2 cannot be checked. The CDR3 contains 13 residues. Germline CDR1 and CDR2: SGHAT and FQNNGV. The CDR3 loop reads CASSPSGGETQYF.

The genes are TRBV14 and TRBJ2-5. Germline V gene sequence: CDR1 SGHDN, CDR2 FVKESK. CDR3 length: 16 amino acids. The chain's CDR3 is CASSQDVVVYQETQYF.

This chain joins TRBV27 and TRBJ2-7; TCRdb proposes TRBD1, but this gene call is untestable without DNA. This CDR3 is 15 amino acids long. In germline, CDR1 is MNHEY, CDR2 SMNVEV (reference sequence). The CDR3 is CASSWRTGLPYEQYF.

J is TRBJ1-1 and V is TRBV6-6; TCRdb designates TRBD1, a call that cannot be tested without DNA. CDR1 and CDR2 from the germline V gene are MNHNY and SVGAGI (reference sequence). This CDR3 comprises 14 residues. The CDR3 is CASSPGQGVTEAFF.

The V gene is TRBV5-6, the J gene TRBJ2-6; the TRBD1 assignment by TCRdb is unverifiable without DNA. CDR1 and CDR2 (germline): SGHDT, YYEEEE. This CDR3 contains 17 residues. CDR3 loop: CASSPQGGFSGANVLTF. Complete variable domain (other parts from reference TRBV5-6 and TRBJ2-6): DAGVTQSPTHLIKTRGQQVTLRCSPKSGHDTVSWYQQALGQGPQFIFQYYEEEERQRGNFPDRFSGHQFPNYSSELNVNALLLGDSALYLCASSPQGGFSGANVLTFGAGSRLTVL.

This chain connects TRBV12-3 or TRBV12-4 to TRBJ2-3; lacking DNA, the TRBD1 call made by TCRdb goes unchecked. This CDR3 comprises 16 residues. CDR3 region: CASSPPRGGFTDTQYF.

V usage is TRBV27 and J usage is TRBJ2-2; no DNA is available, so the TRBD2 call from TCRdb remains unchecked. The CDR3 covers 16 residues. Germline CDR1 reads MNHEY; CDR2 reads SMNVEV (reference sequence). The CDR3 is CASSPIGPRRGGELFF.

The chain carries TRBV3-1 and TRBJ2-7; lacking DNA, the TRBD1 call made by TCRdb goes unchecked. CDR1 and CDR2 from the germline V gene are LGHDT and YNNKEL (reference sequence). The CDR3 length is 12 residues. The CDR3 is CASSQRDHEQYF.

V and J are TRBV20-1 and TRBJ1-1. CDR1 is DFQATT and CDR2 is SNEGSKA in the germline V gene (reference sequence). The CDR3 runs 14 residues. CDR3 amino acids: CSARRTGGGTEAFF.

The rearrangement joins TRBV24-1 to TRBJ2-1; TCRdb selects TRBD2, and the lack of DNA leaves this call unchecked. Germline assignment: CDR1 KGHDR and CDR2 SFDVKD. The CDR3 sequence is 17 residues long. The CDR3 loop reads CATSGWVGLAENNEQFF.

The chain combines TRBV27 with TRBJ1-6; TCRdb picks TRBD1, but there is no DNA to check that call. This CDR3 is built from 17 residues. Germline V lookup: CDR1 MNHEY, CDR2 SMNVEV (reference sequence). CDR3 sequence reads: CASSSGQSSSYNSPLHF.

This chain connects TRBV4-2 to TRBJ2-6; TCRdb's D call of TRBD2 is untestable without DNA. This CDR3 has 18 residues. Germline V gene lookup returns CDR1 LGHNA and CDR2 YNFKEQ. This CDR3 reads CASSQTSGRAPGANVLTF.